This T cell receptor (beta chain) was found in a study of CD8+ T cells in alopecia areata. Germline V gene lookup returns CDR1 SQVTM and CDR2 ANQGSEA. V shed 7 bases and J 3 bases; nucleotides not matched to a gene: 6. The CDR3 runs to 13 residues. Points on this clone: Its target is unknown.

This sample's treatment: oral pan-JAK inhibitor, 5-10 mg twice daily. Study outcomes and limitations: Scalp samples also yield sequences of resident alphabeta T cells from normal skin. Expanded CD8+ clones among the top 100, and scalp clonality, were significantly decreased by tofacitinib.

RNA extraction was followed by reverse transcription into cDNA, which acted as the sequencing template. Profiled with immunoSEQ multiplex PCR; TCRdb holds only in-frame clones, not every one. The sample lists about 190,000 clones, 50% to 60% seen once, with 0.69% in the top ten. The input for sequencing was CD4+ T cells sorted from blood, taken at week 4, from a patient treated with tofacitinib. The receptor comes from a human donor with alopecia areata. This sequence joins TRBV29-1 and TRBJ2-7; 10 nucleotides agree with TRBD2. The CDR3 region is CSGRAGGNYEQYF. The CDR3 DNA follows: TGCAGCGGCCGAGCGGGAGGGAACTACGAGCAGTACTTC.